The 31 T cell receptor beta chains reported below all come from one sample, sequenced in a study of T cells in Graves' hyperthyroidism and ophthalmopathy. The CDR3 regions of TCR beta were amplified from RNA transcripts. Using the HTBI primer set, a first-round RT-PCR was run on the TCR CDR3. TCRdb reprocessed the multiplex PCR reads with MiXCR, giving one entry per CDR3 protein. The sample holds around 720,000 distinct CDR3 sequences, approximately 40% seen once. The sequenced sample was blood. The receptors derive from a woman between 40 and 50 years old with Graves' hyperthyroidism.

V usage is TRBV20-1 and J usage is TRBJ2-7; D unclear. From germline, CDR1 is DFQATT and CDR2 SNEGSKA (reference sequence). With 2 bases removed from V and 2 bases from J, the gap between germline ends came to 19 bases. The CDR3 length is 16 residues. The CDR3 sequence is CSARRLGSVLTYEQYF. In nucleotides, the CDR3 is TGCAGTGCTAGACGGTTAGGATCCGTGCTTACCTACGAGCAGTACTTC.

This sequence joins TRBV6-1 and TRBJ1-1, with D possibly matching TRBD1 (6 bases). From germline, CDR1 is MNHNS and CDR2 SASEGT. CDR3 size: 14 residues. V was shortened by 10 bases and J by 6 bases, with 21 bases between the two germline ends. CDR3 region: CATNRGGAGPEAFF. In DNA form, the CDR3 reads TGTGCCACCAATAGGGGGGGCGCAGGGCCTGAAGCTTTCTTT.

CDR3 sequence: CASSFSAWSNQPQHF. The DNA of the CDR3 is TGTGCCAGCAGTTTTTCGGCTTGGAGCAATCAGCCCCAGCATTTT. The genes are TRBV12-3 or TRBV12-4 and TRBJ1-5; D gene uncertain. CDR3 length: 15 residues. V was clipped by 3 bases and J by 1 base, with 10 bases between them.

This clonotype has a count of ten or more. This chain uses TRBV2 with TRBJ1-4, with 7 bases aligning to TRBD1. The germline CDR1 and CDR2 sequences are SNHLY and FYNNEI. Trimming removed 7 bases from V and 7 bases from J; junction bases left unmatched: 9. This CDR3 is 14 amino acids long. CDR3 coding DNA: TGTGCCAGCACCAAGTACCGGGACAGTGAAAAACTGTTTTTT. Translated: CASTKYRDSEKLFF.

This clonotype occurred a few times. This chain connects TRBV28 to TRBJ1-1, with 7 bases that match TRBD1. The V and J ends lost 9 bases and 0 bases, in that order; junction bases with no gene match: 10. The CDR3 runs to 15 residues. Germline V gene data show CDR1 as MDHEN and CDR2 as SYDVKM. The CDR3 sequence: CASIRGGAMNTEAFF. The DNA of the CDR3 is TGTGCCAGTATACGAGGGGGCGCGATGAACACTGAAGCTTTCTTT.

The chain carries TRBV19 and TRBJ2-7, with 12 positions matching TRBD2. CDR1 and CDR2 from the germline V gene are LNHDA and SQIVND (reference sequence). The V gene end was trimmed by 9 bases and the J gene end by 2 bases; junction bases not matched to a gene: 11. CDR3 size: 16 residues. The CDR3 bases are TGTGCCAGCAGTTCCATCCTAGCGGGAGGGCCCTACGAGCAGTACTTC. It is translated as CASSSILAGGPYEQYF.

The sample holds a few counts of this clonotype. The rearrangement joins TRBV20-1 to TRBJ1-2; possibly TRBD1 for D (6 bases). The V end lost 5 bases, the J end lost 8 bases, and 21 bases lay between the germline ends. The CDR3 spans 14 residues. Per the germline V gene, CDR1 is DFQATT and CDR2 is SNEGSKA (reference sequence). CDR3: CSAPQGRGAKGYTF. Written as DNA, the CDR3 is TGCAGTGCTCCCCAAGGCAGGGGCGCGAAAGGCTACACCTTC.

The table lists this clonotype with a few counts. This chain joins TRBV4-3 and TRBJ2-7; the match to TRBD1 covers 7 bases. Germline V gene data show CDR1 as LGHNA and CDR2 as YSLEER. Trimming cost V 1 base and J 2 bases; bases outside gene matches: 5. The CDR3 has 15 amino acids. The CDR3 sequence is CASSQGAQGAYEQYF. CDR3 DNA sequence: TGCGCCAGCAGCCAAGGGGCCCAGGGGGCCTACGAGCAGTACTTC.

The chain carries TRBV7-9 and TRBJ1-6; possibly TRBD1 for D (5 bases). The CDR3 totals 17 residues. Trimming left V 6 bases short and J 7 bases short, with 22 bases between. From germline, CDR1 is SEHNR and CDR2 FQNEAQ (reference sequence). CDR3: CASSYSNIQVLNSPLHF. The CDR3 coding sequence is TGTGCCAGCAGTTACTCGAACATACAGGTGCTGAATTCACCCCTCCACTTT.

This chain connects TRBV9 to TRBJ1-5; 7 bases line up with TRBD1. Unmatched junction bases numbered 10, after V lost 5 bases and J lost 2 bases. Germline V lookup: CDR1 SGDLS, CDR2 YYNGEE. The CDR3 contains 16 residues. The CDR3 region is CASSGDRAGRNQPQHF. The CDR3 DNA is TGTGCCAGCAGTGGAGACAGGGCTGGTCGCAATCAGCCCCAGCATTTT.

This clonotype occurred a few times. This chain links TRBV5-4 with TRBJ2-5; maybe TRBD2 (5 bases). V was shortened by 3 bases and J by 4 bases, with 16 bases between the two germline ends. This CDR3 region has 15 residues. Germline CDR1 is SGHNT and CDR2 is YYREEE (reference sequence). CDR3 nucleotides: TGTGCCAGCAGCTGGAGGACGGCGTCGCGAGAGACCCAGTACTTC. Amino acids: CASSWRTASRETQYF.

A few counts support this clonotype. The gene calls are TRBV6-5 and TRBJ2-2; no firm D call. The length of the CDR3 is 16 residues. The V and J ends lost 0 bases and 1 base respectively, with 9 bases between them. Germline V gene data show CDR1 as MNHEY and CDR2 as SVGAGI. CDR3 loop: CASSYSWWGNTGELFF. The CDR3 DNA sequence: TGTGCCAGCAGTTACTCATGGTGGGGGAACACCGGGGAGCTGTTTTTT.

J is TRBJ1-6 and V is TRBV4-3, with D unresolved. Germline V gene sequence: CDR1 LGHNA, CDR2 YSLEER. This CDR3 has 15 residues. Trimming cost V 0 bases and J 8 bases, with 11 bases left between them. CDR3 residues: CASSQEWERHSPLHF. Written as DNA, the CDR3 is TGCGCCAGCAGCCAAGAGTGGGAGAGGCATTCACCCCTCCACTTT.

This rearrangement joins TRBV7-8 to TRBJ1-3, with D tentatively TRBD1 (5 bases). The V end was cut by 8 bases, the J end by 1 base, with 21 bases between. Germline CDR1 and CDR2: SGHVS and FQNEAQ. The CDR3 has 17 residues. In DNA form, the CDR3 reads TGTGCCAGCGGAGTAGCTGGGGGTATCCTATCTGGAAACACCATATATTTT. Its protein is CASGVAGGILSGNTIYF. Filled out from reference TRBV7-8 and TRBJ1-3, the complete variable domain reads GAGVSQSPRYKVAKRGQDVALRCDPISGHVSLFWYQQALGQGPEFLTYFQNEAQLDKSGLPSDRFFAERPEGSVSTLKIQRTQQEDSAVYLCASGVAGGILSGNTIYFGEGSWLTVV.

This clonotype was counted many times. The chain couples TRBV4-1 to TRBJ1-5, with D perhaps TRBD1 (5 bases). V was cut by 1 base and J by 4 bases, with 8 bases left in between. The CDR3 length is 14 residues. Per the germline V gene, CDR1 is MGHRA and CDR2 is YSYEKL. The CDR3 DNA reads TGCGCCAGCAGCCAAGTCGGGACTAATCAGCCCCAGCATTTT. Protein product: CASSQVGTNQPQHF.

This clonotype was picked up many times. The chain couples TRBV20-1 to TRBJ1-6, with a tentative D call TRBD1 (6 bases). CDR1 and CDR2 from the germline V gene are DFQATT and SNEGSKA (reference sequence). Trimming left V 3 bases short and J 6 bases short, with 21 bases between. The CDR3 spans 17 residues. The CDR3 bases are TGCAGTGCTAGTCTCCCCCCGGGGGCGCGTAGTAATTCACCCCTCCACTTT. Residues: CSASLPPGARSNSPLHF.

The rearrangement links TRBV3-1 to TRBJ2-5; 12 positions match TRBD2. V lost 2 bases to trimming and J lost 3 bases; unmatched junction nucleotides: 13. The germline CDR1 and CDR2 sequences are LGHDT and YNNKEL (reference sequence). The CDR3 is 19 residues long. The CDR3 bases are TGTGCCAGCAGCCAAAGGCCGCGGCTAGCGGGAGGGACCAAAGAGACCCAGTACTTC. This gives the protein CASSQRPRLAGGTKETQYF.

This clonotype has more than one count but fewer than ten. The V and J genes are TRBV6-5 and TRBJ2-7; possibly TRBD1 for D (5 bases). This CDR3 spans 13 amino acids. Trimming shortened V by 0 bases and J by 6 bases, and 9 bases separated the two germline ends. The V gene's germline CDR1 is MNHEY and CDR2 SVGAGI. The CDR3 protein is CASSYSQQGEQYF. CDR3 nucleotide sequence: TGTGCCAGCAGTTACTCCCAGCAGGGCGAGCAGTACTTC.

The chain couples TRBV10-3 to TRBJ1-4; no reliable D call. V was trimmed by 6 bases and J by 8 bases, leaving 19 bases between them. This CDR3 is 15 amino acids long. Germline V CDR1 and CDR2: ENHRY, SYGVKD. The CDR3 protein is CAISPPRLIREKLFF. In nucleotides, the CDR3 is TGTGCCATCAGCCCCCCCAGGTTAATAAGGGAAAAACTGTTTTTT.

Worth noting for this clonotype: A much bigger clone sits one base away, suggesting this may be a read error. The chain employs TRBV20-1 and TRBJ1-6; D is perhaps TRBD1 (5 bases). In germline, CDR1 is DFQATT, CDR2 SNEGSKA (reference sequence). This CDR3 is 14 amino acids long. V lost 1 base to trimming and J lost 5 bases, with 9 bases between them. In nucleotides, the CDR3 is TGCAGTGCTAGAGTGTGGGGGGATAATTCACCCCTCCACTTT. Translation: CSARVWGDNSPLHF.

The chain has TRBV5-1 and TRBJ2-7; D is possibly TRBD1 (6 bases). Deletions cut 7 bases from V and 3 bases from J, with 17 bases between. The CDR3 sequence is 14 residues long. The germline CDR1 and CDR2 sequences are SGHRS and YFSETQ. CDR3 DNA: TGCGCCAGCGCTATCAGGGGCGTGGGCTACGAGCAGTACTTC. Translation gives CASAIRGVGYEQYF.

Details on this clonotype: A much larger clone differs by one base, so this may be a read error. This chain uses TRBV10-3 with TRBJ2-7; D is undetermined. CDR1 and CDR2 (germline): ENHRY, SYGVKD. The CDR3 is 12 amino acids. The V gene lost 4 bases and the J gene lost 0 bases, with 4 bases spanning the gap. CDR3: CAISGLSYEQYF. CDR3 nucleotide sequence: TGTGCCATCAGTGGCCTCTCCTACGAGCAGTACTTC.

This chain links TRBV5-1 with TRBJ1-4; D is undetermined. CDR1 and CDR2 from the germline V gene are SGHRS and YFSETQ. This CDR3 spans 15 amino acids. V lost 0 bases to trimming and J lost 8 bases, with 14 bases between them. CDR3 coding DNA: TGCGCCAGCAGCTTGGTTGCAAGTTCGGGGGAAAAACTGTTTTTT. It is translated as CASSLVASSGEKLFF.

This clonotype has ten or more counts. This chain uses TRBV5-1 with TRBJ1-1; D perhaps matches TRBD1 (5 bases). Germline V lookup: CDR1 SGHRS, CDR2 YFSETQ. V was shortened by 1 base and J by 1 base, with 8 bases between the two germline ends. This CDR3 region has 14 residues. The CDR3: CASSLRGKNTEAFF. CDR3 DNA sequence: TGCGCCAGCAGCTTGCGGGGGAAGAACACTGAAGCTTTCTTT.

The chain couples TRBV7-8 to TRBJ2-1; 7 nucleotides align to TRBD2. CDR1 and CDR2 (germline): SGHVS, FQNEAQ. This CDR3 region has 17 residues. V lost 5 bases to trimming and J lost 1 base; unmatched junction nucleotides: 11. CDR3 amino acids: CASSPTSGTGSYNEQFF. CDR3 DNA sequence: TGTGCCAGCAGCCCCACCAGCGGGACGGGGTCCTACAATGAGCAGTTCTTC.

The chain is built from TRBV12-3 or TRBV12-4 and TRBJ2-7; TRBD1 matches 8 bases. V lost 7 bases to trimming and J lost 4 bases; unmatched junction nucleotides: 9. The CDR3 has 14 residues. The DNA for the CDR3 is TGTGCCAGCACGCGGACAGGGAGTTTATACGAGCAGTACTTC. Protein: CASTRTGSLYEQYF.

This clonotype showed up many times. V is TRBV7-2 and J is TRBJ2-5; D perhaps matches TRBD2 (5 bases). Germline loops: CDR1 SGHTA, CDR2 FQGNSA. Deletions cut 5 bases from V and 2 bases from J, with 12 bases between. The CDR3 has 14 residues. The CDR3 nucleotides read TGTGCCAGCAGCCATAGCGAGACTCAAGAGACCCAGTACTTC. Protein: CASSHSETQETQYF.

Note on this clonotype: A much larger clone lies a single base off, so this may be a read error. This chain connects TRBV19 to TRBJ2-7; TRBD1 matches at 7 bases. V dropped 6 bases and J dropped 2; count of bases not matched to a gene: 4. CDR3 length equals 13 residues. Germline V gene data show CDR1 as LNHDA and CDR2 as SQIVND (reference sequence). CDR3 amino acids: CASRGDSAYEQYF. The CDR3 DNA reads TGTGCCAGTAGGGGGGACAGTGCCTACGAGCAGTACTTC. The full variable domain, its missing parts supplied by reference TRBV19 and TRBJ2-7, is DGGITQSPKYLFRKEGQNVTLSCEQNLNHDAMYWYRQDPGQGLRLIYYSQIVNDFQKGDIAEGYSVSREKKESFPLTVTSAQKNPTAFYLCASRGDSAYEQYFGPGTRLTVT.

This clonotype has ten or more counts. This chain connects TRBV19 to TRBJ1-1; D is perhaps TRBD1 (6 bases). V was pared by 3 bases and J by 4 bases, with 12 bases between. The CDR3 contains 14 residues. The germline V gene has CDR1 LNHDA and CDR2 SQIVND (reference sequence). CDR3: CASSIQRDTTEAFF. Here the CDR3 DNA reads TGTGCCAGTAGTATTCAGAGGGACACCACTGAAGCTTTCTTT.

The chain links TRBV7-9 to TRBJ1-3; D may be TRBD1 (5 bases). Germline-derived CDR1 and CDR2 are SEHNR and FQNEAQ (reference sequence). The germline V and J ends were trimmed by 4 bases and 2 bases, with 12 bases remaining between them. The CDR3 has 15 amino acids. CDR3 residues: CASSSVPRAGNTIYF. The CDR3 bases are TGTGCCAGCAGCTCCGTTCCCAGGGCTGGAAACACCATATATTTT. Combining the CDR3 with reference TRBV7-9 and TRBJ1-3 gives the whole variable domain DTGVSQNPRHKITKRGQNVTFRCDPISEHNRLYWYRQTLGQGPEFLTYFQNEAQLEKSRLLSDRFSAERPKGSFSTLEIQRTEQGDSAMYLCASSSVPRAGNTIYFGEGSWLTVV.

This clonotype occurred many times. The V gene is TRBV2, the J gene TRBJ1-6, with 8 bases fitting TRBD1. Trimming took 8 bases from V and 6 from J; bases not matched to a gene: 12. The CDR3 has 16 amino acids. Germline V CDR1 and CDR2: SNHLY, FYNNEI. This chain's CDR3 is CASFWARGQTNSPLHF. Here the CDR3 DNA reads TGTGCCAGCTTTTGGGCCAGGGGGCAGACTAATTCACCCCTCCACTTT.